At least ten counts were recorded for the clone carrying this T cell receptor (beta chain). The data derive from a study of blood T cell repertoires in COVID-19. Study details: The cDNA or gDNA used as material had been derived from T cells, B-cell-depleted T cells, or PBMCs.

V shed 3 bases and J shed 0 bases, with 9 bases lying between them. CDR3 length equals 15 residues. The germline CDR1 and CDR2 sequences are MGHRA and YSYEKL. The data were produced by immunoSEQ multiplex PCR, yet TCRdb's version contains in-frame clones alone and is incomplete. In the table there are under 450,000 clones, around 88% of which are singletons. During active infection, Seattle patients enrolled and were then monitored through disease. This TCR was sampled from a woman between 50 and 59 years old with COVID-19, enrolled during active disease. The sequencing sample was made of peripheral blood. The chain combines TRBV4-1 with TRBJ1-5; possibly TRBD1 for D (5 bases). CDR3 in amino acids: CASSQRDSSNQPQHF. The CDR3 DNA is TGCGCCAGCAGCCAGCGCGACAGTAGCAATCAGCCCCAGCATTTT.